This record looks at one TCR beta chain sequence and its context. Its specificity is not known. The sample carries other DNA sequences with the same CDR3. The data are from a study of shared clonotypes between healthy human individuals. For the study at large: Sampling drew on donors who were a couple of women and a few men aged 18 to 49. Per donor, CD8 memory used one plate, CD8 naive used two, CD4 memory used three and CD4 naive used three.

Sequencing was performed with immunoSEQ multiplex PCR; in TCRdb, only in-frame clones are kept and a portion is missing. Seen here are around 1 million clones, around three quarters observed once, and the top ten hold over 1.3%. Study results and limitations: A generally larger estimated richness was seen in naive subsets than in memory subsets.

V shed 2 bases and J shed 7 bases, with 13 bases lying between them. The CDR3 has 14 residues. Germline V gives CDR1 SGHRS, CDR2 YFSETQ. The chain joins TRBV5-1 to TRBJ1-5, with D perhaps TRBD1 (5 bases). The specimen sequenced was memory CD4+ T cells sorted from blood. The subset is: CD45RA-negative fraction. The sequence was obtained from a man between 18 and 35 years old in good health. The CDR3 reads CASSLGQGGQPQHF. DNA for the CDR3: TGCGCCAGCAGCTTAGGGCAGGGCGGGCAGCCCCAGCATTTT.